This is a list of T cell receptor beta chains from one sample in a study of OX40 agonist ivuxolimab in advanced cancers. Measured with immunoSEQ multiplex PCR; TCRdb has only the in-frame clones, and not every one. This table has fewer than 40,000 clones, around 86% appearing once. Sequencing was performed on CD4+ or CD8+ T cells sorted from blood, taken in a trial of the OX40 agonist ivuxolimab. The receptors derive from an adult with an advanced solid tumor such as melanoma, head and neck, liver or kidney cancer. The CDR3 runs from the conserved cysteine through the conserved F or W. Fields, in order: D gene, V gene, clone size, J gene, CDR3 length, CDR3 DNA, CDR3 protein. The D gene is left open where the match is weak. For some rows the clone size is stated as once, few or many, or as a class when expanded; others skip it.

-	TRBV14	-	TRBJ2-7	15	TGTGCCAGCAGCCAAGGTTCCGGGGGAACCTACGAGCAGTACTTC	CASSQGSGGTYEQYF
TRBD1	TRBV10-1	-	TRBJ1-5	16	TGCGCCAGCAGTGAGGGGGGACAGGGACCTCCCCAGCCCCAGCATTTT	CASSEGGQGPPQPQHF
-	TRBV12-2	-	TRBJ2-3	15	TGTGCAAGTCGCTTAGATAGGGATGGCAATGATACGCAGTATTTT	CASRLDRDGNDTQYF
-	TRBV6-1	-	TRBJ2-7	14	TGTGCCAGCAGCCCGCAAGGTGGGACCTACGAGCAGTACTTC	CASSPQGGTYEQYF
-	TRBV4-2	-	TRBJ2-1	17	TGTGCCAGCAGCCAAGACCCCATGACTTCCCCTCACAATGAGCAGTTCTTC	CASSQDPMTSPHNEQFF
-	TRBV19	-	TRBJ1-6	13	TGTGCCAGTAGTGAAGGACCGAGCGCTCCCCTCCACTTT	CASSEGPSAPLHF
-	TRBV7-7	medium-sized	TRBJ1-1	13	TGTGCTAGCAGCTTAGATGTGAACACTGAAGCTTTCTTT	CASSLDVNTEAFF
TRBD1	TRBV4-3	-	TRBJ1-2	16	TGCGCCAGCAGCCAAAGCCCACAGGGGGCCGGCTATGGCTACACCTTC	CASSQSPQGAGYGYTF
-	TRBV7-8	once	TRBJ2-7	14	TGTGCCAGCAGCTTTCAGGGTTGGACCTACGAGCAGTACTTC	CASSFQGWTYEQYF
TRBD1	TRBV5-8	-	TRBJ1-2	15	TGTGCCAGCAGCCAGACAGGGGGAACGGTCAGTGGCTACACCTTC	CASSQTGGTVSGYTF
TRBD1	TRBV10-3	-	TRBJ1-1	13	TGTGCCGTCCGGGACAGGCCGAACACTGAAGCTTTCTTT	CAVRDRPNTEAFF
-	TRBV9	-	TRBJ2-3	16	TGTGCCAGCAGCGGGGCTCGAGGGGAGGGCACAGATACGCAGTATTTT	CASSGARGEGTDTQYF
-	TRBV6-5	-	TRBJ2-7	14	TGTGCCAGCAGAGGGTCTAGCCGGTCCTACGAGCAGTACTTC	CASRGSSRSYEQYF
TRBD2	TRBV9	-	TRBJ2-1	16	TGTGCCAGCACCTCTGGGGGGACTAGCTTCTACAATGAGCAGTTCTTC	CASTSGGTSFYNEQFF
TRBD2	TRBV5-8	-	TRBJ2-7	16	TGTGCCAGCAGGGCCCGGACTAGCGGATCCTCCTACGAGCAGTACTTC	CASRARTSGSSYEQYF
-	TRBV28	-	TRBJ1-5	13	TGTGCCAGCAGTTTTGTGCAAAATCAGCCCCAGCATTTT	CASSFVQNQPQHF
-	TRBV19	-	TRBJ1-1	14	TGTGCCAGTAGTCTAACAGGGTTGGACACTGAAGCTTTCTTT	CASSLTGLDTEAFF
-	TRBV7-8	-	TRBJ1-1	14	TGTGCCAGCAGCTTAGGTACACCGAACACTGAAGCTTTCTTT	CASSLGTPNTEAFF
-	TRBV4-1	-	TRBJ1-1	16	TGCGCCAGCAGCCAGGCAGCGGGAAGGGATTTCACTGAAGCTTTCTTT	CASSQAAGRDFTEAFF
-	TRBV19	-	TRBJ2-7	18	TGTGCCACCGTATTCCCAGAGACGGGATCATCTAGTCTGTGCGAGCAGTACTTC	CATVFPETGSSSLCEQYF
-	TRBV6-1	-	TRBJ2-2	15	TGTGCCAGCAGTGCAGTGGGGGGGCGCGGCGGGGAGCTGTTTTTT	CASSAVGGRGGELFF
TRBD2	TRBV18	-	TRBJ2-3	15	TGTGCCAGCTCACCTAGCGGGGGCCCCACAGATACGCAGTATTTT	CASSPSGGPTDTQYF
-	TRBV11-3	-	TRBJ2-1	13	TGTGCCAGCAGCTTAGGTACCGTCAATGAGCAGTTCTTC	CASSLGTVNEQFF
-	TRBV9	-	TRBJ1-2	12	TGTGCCAGCAGCTCTGGGGGGCCCAGCTACACCTTC	CASSSGGPSYTF